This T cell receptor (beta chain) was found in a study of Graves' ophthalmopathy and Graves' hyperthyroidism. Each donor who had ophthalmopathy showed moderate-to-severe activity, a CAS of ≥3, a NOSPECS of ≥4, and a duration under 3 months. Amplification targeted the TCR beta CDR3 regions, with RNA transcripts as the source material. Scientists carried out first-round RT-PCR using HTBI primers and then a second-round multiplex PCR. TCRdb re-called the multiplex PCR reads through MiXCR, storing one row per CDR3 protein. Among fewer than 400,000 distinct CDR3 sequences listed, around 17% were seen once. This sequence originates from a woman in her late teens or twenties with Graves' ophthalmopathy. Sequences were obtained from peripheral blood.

CDR3 region: CSATNPSGESNSPLHF. The CDR3 nucleotides read TGCAGTGCTACCAACCCATCCGGAGAGAGTAATTCACCCCTCCACTTT. This chain uses TRBV20-1 with TRBJ1-6; D is unresolved. Trimming left V 4 bases short and J 6 bases short, with 19 bases between. The CDR3 length is 16 residues. Germline V gene sequence: CDR1 DFQATT, CDR2 SNEGSKA (reference sequence).